The rows below give T cell receptor beta chains drawn from one sample of a study of blood T cell repertoires in COVID-19. Method: immunoSEQ multiplex PCR; TCRdb's copy keeps in-frame clones and lacks some. The sample contains some 210,000 clones, around 90% of which appear only once. Sample: peripheral blood. The receptors were sampled from a man in his sixties who had recovered from COVID-19. The CDR3 runs from the conserved cysteine through the conserved F or W. Each record gives: J gene, clone size, CDR3 length, D gene, V gene, CDR3 DNA, CDR3 protein. The D gene is left open where the match is weak. Clone size is shown for a subset of rows, as once, few, many or a class of expanded clone.

j_call: TRBJ1-6; clone_size: .; cdr3_length: 13; d_call: .; v_call: TRBV2; cdr3_nt: TGTGCCAGCCAGGGAAATTATAATTCACCCCTCCACTTT; cdr3_aa: CASQGNYNSPLHF
j_call: TRBJ2-2; clone_size: .; cdr3_length: 16; d_call: TRBD2; v_call: TRBV18; cdr3_nt: TGTGCCAGCTCACCACGGGGACTAGCGAGTCACGGGGAGCTGTTTTTT; cdr3_aa: CASSPRGLASHGELFF
j_call: TRBJ2-5; clone_size: once; cdr3_length: 14; d_call: TRBD1; v_call: TRBV5-5; cdr3_nt: TGTGCCAGCAGCCCTAGGACAGGGCTACAGACCCAGTACTTC; cdr3_aa: CASSPRTGLQTQYF
j_call: TRBJ1-3; clone_size: .; cdr3_length: 15; d_call: .; v_call: TRBV7-2; cdr3_nt: TGTGCCAGCAGCCAAGATACTAGCTCTGGAAACACCATATATTTT; cdr3_aa: CASSQDTSSGNTIYF
j_call: TRBJ1-5; clone_size: .; cdr3_length: 14; d_call: .; v_call: TRBV28; cdr3_nt: TGTGCCAGCAGTTTATGGTCTAACAATCAGCCCCAGCATTTT; cdr3_aa: CASSLWSNNQPQHF
j_call: TRBJ1-6; clone_size: few; cdr3_length: 15; d_call: .; v_call: TRBV4-1; cdr3_nt: TGCGCCAGCAGCCAAGATAGTGTGAGGGATTCACCCCTCCACTTT; cdr3_aa: CASSQDSVRDSPLHF
j_call: TRBJ2-2; clone_size: .; cdr3_length: 15; d_call: TRBD2; v_call: TRBV7-9; cdr3_nt: TGTGCCAGCAGCCCTATAGCGGGAGACACCGGGGAGCTGTTTTTT; cdr3_aa: CASSPIAGDTGELFF
j_call: TRBJ1-5; clone_size: once; cdr3_length: 15; d_call: .; v_call: TRBV19; cdr3_nt: TGTGCCAGTAGTATAGATGGGACATACAATCAGCCCCAGCATTTT; cdr3_aa: CASSIDGTYNQPQHF
j_call: TRBJ1-4; clone_size: .; cdr3_length: 16; d_call: .; v_call: TRBV7-9; cdr3_nt: TGTGCCAGCAGCTTAGCAGGGCACAGGGAGCGGGAGAAACTGTTTTTT; cdr3_aa: CASSLAGHREREKLFF
j_call: TRBJ1-5; clone_size: .; cdr3_length: 19; d_call: TRBD1; v_call: TRBV5-1; cdr3_nt: TGCGCCAGCAGCTTGGATGGAATTGGACAGGGGGCGTCCAATCAGCCCCAGCATTTT; cdr3_aa: CASSLDGIGQGASNQPQHF
j_call: TRBJ1-2; clone_size: .; cdr3_length: 12; d_call: .; v_call: TRBV3-1/TRBV3-2; cdr3_nt: TGTGCCAGCAGCCAAGACAGGGTTGGCTACACCTTC; cdr3_aa: CASSQDRVGYTF
j_call: TRBJ2-2; clone_size: .; cdr3_length: 14; d_call: .; v_call: TRBV2; cdr3_nt: TGTGCCAGCAAGATGACTAGTCGGACCGGGGAGCTGTTTTTT; cdr3_aa: CASKMTSRTGELFF
j_call: TRBJ1-1; clone_size: .; cdr3_length: 14; d_call: .; v_call: TRBV19; cdr3_nt: TGTGCCAGTAGTATAGGACAGAAGAACACTGAAGCTTTCTTT; cdr3_aa: CASSIGQKNTEAFF
j_call: TRBJ1-2; clone_size: .; cdr3_length: 14; d_call: .; v_call: TRBV3-1/TRBV3-2; cdr3_nt: TGTGCCAGCAGCCTCGGGAGGGTCAACTATGGCTACACCTTC; cdr3_aa: CASSLGRVNYGYTF
j_call: TRBJ1-2; clone_size: .; cdr3_length: 13; d_call: TRBD1; v_call: TRBV19; cdr3_nt: TGTGCCAGTAGCCCTGACAGGGCGGATGGCTACACCTTC; cdr3_aa: CASSPDRADGYTF
j_call: TRBJ2-3; clone_size: .; cdr3_length: 16; d_call: .; v_call: TRBV19; cdr3_nt: TGTGCCAGTAGTAAACAGGGTAGAACAAGCACAGATACGCAGTATTTT; cdr3_aa: CASSKQGRTSTDTQYF
j_call: TRBJ2-3; clone_size: .; cdr3_length: 12; d_call: .; v_call: TRBV19; cdr3_nt: TGTGCCAGTAGCTTCGAGAGAAGAGAACAGTATTTT; cdr3_aa: CASSFERREQYF
j_call: TRBJ2-7; clone_size: once; cdr3_length: 14; d_call: .; v_call: TRBV3-1/TRBV3-2; cdr3_nt: TGTGCCAGCACTGTACAGGGCTCCTCCTACGAGCAGTACTTC; cdr3_aa: CASTVQGSSYEQYF
j_call: TRBJ2-5; clone_size: .; cdr3_length: 15; d_call: .; v_call: TRBV5-1; cdr3_nt: TGCGCCAGCAGCTTGGCCATGGGGAGTGGAGAGACCCAGTACTTC; cdr3_aa: CASSLAMGSGETQYF
j_call: TRBJ1-5; clone_size: .; cdr3_length: 13; d_call: TRBD1; v_call: TRBV7-8; cdr3_nt: TGTGCCAGCAGCCCAGGGGGCAGGCAGCCCCAGCATTTT; cdr3_aa: CASSPGGRQPQHF
j_call: TRBJ2-1; clone_size: .; cdr3_length: 16; d_call: TRBD2; v_call: TRBV5-4; cdr3_nt: TGTGCCAGCAGCTTGGATAGCGGGAGGGCCAACAATGAGCAGTTCTTC; cdr3_aa: CASSLDSGRANNEQFF
j_call: TRBJ1-1; clone_size: .; cdr3_length: 15; d_call: .; v_call: TRBV28; cdr3_nt: TGTGCCAGCGCCCCGGAAGGCTCGGGTAACACTGAAGCTTTCTTT; cdr3_aa: CASAPEGSGNTEAFF
j_call: TRBJ2-7; clone_size: .; cdr3_length: 15; d_call: TRBD2; v_call: TRBV6-4; cdr3_nt: TGTGCCAGCAGTGACTCAAGCGGGGGCAACTACGAGCAGTACTTC; cdr3_aa: CASSDSSGGNYEQYF
j_call: TRBJ2-1; clone_size: .; cdr3_length: 12; d_call: TRBD2; v_call: TRBV10-3; cdr3_nt: TGTGCCATCAGAAGGGAGGGCAATGAGCAGTTCTTC; cdr3_aa: CAIRREGNEQFF
j_call: TRBJ1-2; clone_size: .; cdr3_length: 15; d_call: TRBD1; v_call: TRBV5-1; cdr3_nt: TGCGCCAGCAGCTCGGAACTAGGGACAGCCTATGGCTACACCTTC; cdr3_aa: CASSSELGTAYGYTF
j_call: TRBJ1-5; clone_size: .; cdr3_length: 17; d_call: TRBD1; v_call: TRBV27; cdr3_nt: TGTGCCAGCAGTTTATCTATTGTACAGGGGAGGAATCAGCCCCAGCATTTT; cdr3_aa: CASSLSIVQGRNQPQHF
j_call: TRBJ2-7; clone_size: .; cdr3_length: 12; d_call: .; v_call: TRBV28; cdr3_nt: TGTGCCAGCAGTCTCCAGGGTTACGAGCAGTACTTC; cdr3_aa: CASSLQGYEQYF
j_call: TRBJ2-1; clone_size: .; cdr3_length: 15; d_call: .; v_call: TRBV7-3; cdr3_nt: TGTGCCAGCAGCTTAACGGCTGACTTACGAGATGAGCAGTTCTTC; cdr3_aa: CASSLTADLRDEQFF
j_call: TRBJ2-7; clone_size: .; cdr3_length: 15; d_call: TRBD1; v_call: TRBV19; cdr3_nt: TGTGCCAGTAGTATATCCCGGGACAGGGGTTACGAGCAGTACTTC; cdr3_aa: CASSISRDRGYEQYF
j_call: TRBJ1-2; clone_size: .; cdr3_length: 15; d_call: TRBD1; v_call: TRBV6-5; cdr3_nt: TGTGCCAGCAGTCCACAGGGGGCTGGTAACTATGGCTACACCTTC; cdr3_aa: CASSPQGAGNYGYTF
j_call: TRBJ2-1; clone_size: .; cdr3_length: 15; d_call: .; v_call: TRBV2; cdr3_nt: TGTGCCAGCAGTGAAGAAGGGGGACCCTACAATGAGCAGTTCTTC; cdr3_aa: CASSEEGGPYNEQFF
j_call: TRBJ1-2; clone_size: .; cdr3_length: 13; d_call: .; v_call: TRBV20-1; cdr3_nt: TGCAGTGCTAGTCACCAGGGGTATTATGGCTACACCTTC; cdr3_aa: CSASHQGYYGYTF
j_call: TRBJ1-2; clone_size: .; cdr3_length: 12; d_call: .; v_call: TRBV28; cdr3_nt: TGTGCCAGCAGTGGACAGTTAGGTGGCTACACCTTC; cdr3_aa: CASSGQLGGYTF
j_call: TRBJ1-4; clone_size: once; cdr3_length: 14; d_call: TRBD1; v_call: TRBV12-5; cdr3_nt: TGTGCTAGTGGCCCCGGGACAGGGGTAGAAAAACTGTTTTTT; cdr3_aa: CASGPGTGVEKLFF
j_call: TRBJ1-5; clone_size: .; cdr3_length: 13; d_call: .; v_call: TRBV4-1; cdr3_nt: TGCGCCAGCAGCCAACCGGGGATTGCGCCCCAGCATTTT; cdr3_aa: CASSQPGIAPQHF
j_call: TRBJ2-7; clone_size: .; cdr3_length: 15; d_call: .; v_call: TRBV5-6; cdr3_nt: TGTGCCAGCAGCTTGGGGCAGGTAAGCTCCTACGAGCAGTACTTC; cdr3_aa: CASSLGQVSSYEQYF
j_call: TRBJ2-2; clone_size: .; cdr3_length: 14; d_call: TRBD2; v_call: TRBV28; cdr3_nt: TGTGCCAGCAGGGGGTTAGCGGGAGGCGGGGAGCTGTTTTTT; cdr3_aa: CASRGLAGGGELFF
j_call: TRBJ1-1; clone_size: .; cdr3_length: 15; d_call: TRBD1; v_call: TRBV2; cdr3_nt: TGTGCCAGCACTTCCTCACAGGGGAAGGGCACTGAAGCTTTCTTT; cdr3_aa: CASTSSQGKGTEAFF
j_call: TRBJ2-7; clone_size: .; cdr3_length: 13; d_call: .; v_call: TRBV10-3; cdr3_nt: TGTGCCATCAGGCAGACAGGCTCCTACGAGCAGTACTTC; cdr3_aa: CAIRQTGSYEQYF
j_call: TRBJ2-1; clone_size: .; cdr3_length: 13; d_call: .; v_call: TRBV10-2; cdr3_nt: TGCGCCAGCGGGAGGGGGGGGTACAATGAGCAGTTCTTC; cdr3_aa: CASGRGGYNEQFF
j_call: TRBJ2-1; clone_size: once; cdr3_length: 14; d_call: TRBD2; v_call: TRBV10-3; cdr3_nt: TGTGCCACCGCCAGCGGGGGGGTGTACAATGAGCAGTTCTTC; cdr3_aa: CATASGGVYNEQFF
j_call: TRBJ1-5; clone_size: .; cdr3_length: 15; d_call: TRBD1; v_call: TRBV19; cdr3_nt: TGTGCCAGTAGTAAAAGACAGGGGAGCAATCAGCCCCAGCATTTT; cdr3_aa: CASSKRQGSNQPQHF
j_call: TRBJ2-1; clone_size: few; cdr3_length: 15; d_call: TRBD2; v_call: TRBV18; cdr3_nt: TGTGCCAGCTCCTTCGAACTAGCGGGGGCCACCGAGCAGTTCTTC; cdr3_aa: CASSFELAGATEQFF
j_call: TRBJ2-1; clone_size: .; cdr3_length: 15; d_call: .; v_call: TRBV19; cdr3_nt: TGTGCCAGTAGTATAGTAACAGTCGCCAATGGGGAGCAGTTCTTC; cdr3_aa: CASSIVTVANGEQFF
j_call: TRBJ2-3; clone_size: .; cdr3_length: 16; d_call: .; v_call: TRBV5-8; cdr3_nt: TGTGCCAGCAGCTCCCTAACTAGCCCTAGCACAGATACGCAGTATTTT; cdr3_aa: CASSSLTSPSTDTQYF
j_call: TRBJ2-2; clone_size: .; cdr3_length: 15; d_call: TRBD1; v_call: TRBV30; cdr3_nt: TGTGCCTGGTCAGGGACAGGGGGCAGTACCGGGGAGCTGTTTTTT; cdr3_aa: CAWSGTGGSTGELFF
j_call: TRBJ1-5; clone_size: few; cdr3_length: 14; d_call: .; v_call: TRBV6-5; cdr3_nt: TGTGCCAGCAGTTATTCTCGGGGGAATCAGCCCCAGCATTTT; cdr3_aa: CASSYSRGNQPQHF
j_call: TRBJ1-1; clone_size: .; cdr3_length: 16; d_call: TRBD1; v_call: TRBV13; cdr3_nt: TGTGCCAGCAGCTTATCTGGGCCTAGGGGGCACACTGAAGCTTTCTTT; cdr3_aa: CASSLSGPRGHTEAFF
j_call: TRBJ2-3; clone_size: .; cdr3_length: 14; d_call: TRBD1; v_call: TRBV19; cdr3_nt: TGTGCCAGTAGTACGGGACAGGGTGCTTATACGCAGTATTTT; cdr3_aa: CASSTGQGAYTQYF
j_call: TRBJ2-5; clone_size: .; cdr3_length: 16; d_call: .; v_call: TRBV7-8; cdr3_nt: TGTGCCAGCAGCTTAGCGCGGGTTATGACACAAGAGACCCAGTACTTC; cdr3_aa: CASSLARVMTQETQYF
j_call: TRBJ1-6; clone_size: .; cdr3_length: 14; d_call: TRBD1; v_call: TRBV20-1; cdr3_nt: TGCAGTGCTAGTGATCCCCAGGGGGTATCACCCCTCCACTTT; cdr3_aa: CSASDPQGVSPLHF
j_call: TRBJ2-1; clone_size: .; cdr3_length: 15; d_call: TRBD1; v_call: TRBV6-6; cdr3_nt: TGTGCCAGCAGGGCCGGACAGGGTTTGATAAATGAGCAGTTCTTC; cdr3_aa: CASRAGQGLINEQFF
j_call: TRBJ2-1; clone_size: .; cdr3_length: 15; d_call: TRBD2; v_call: TRBV9; cdr3_nt: TGTGCCAGCAGCGTTCAACTAGCGGGGGTGAATGAGCAGTTCTTC; cdr3_aa: CASSVQLAGVNEQFF
j_call: TRBJ2-1; clone_size: few; cdr3_length: 16; d_call: .; v_call: TRBV6-4; cdr3_nt: TGTGCCAGCAGTGAAGAAGCGCAGGGCCCCTACAATGAGCAGTTCTTC; cdr3_aa: CASSEEAQGPYNEQFF